Shown below are 13 T cell receptor beta chains from a single sample sequenced in a study of blood T cell repertoires in COVID-19. The data were produced by immunoSEQ multiplex PCR, yet TCRdb's version contains in-frame clones alone and is incomplete. The data contain 200,000 to 250,000 clones, 80% to 90% of them seen just once; the ten biggest clones take up over 12%. The sequenced sample consisted of PBMCs or T cells enriched from blood (not recorded which). The receptors shown here come from a woman aged 50 to 60 with acute COVID-19.

V and J are TRBV19 and TRBJ1-2; TRBD1 agrees at 7 bases. The germline CDR1 and CDR2 sequences are LNHDA and SQIVND (reference sequence). The CDR3 totals 14 residues. The J segment lost 0 bases and the V segment lost 10 bases, leaving 8 bases of the junction unmatched. The CDR3 here is CAIEGQYPNYGYTF. In nucleotides, the CDR3 is TGTGCCATCGAGGGACAGTATCCTAACTATGGCTACACCTTC.

This clone was observed once. The CDR3 sequence is CATSRGRQTSGNTIYF. For the CDR3, the DNA is TGTGCCACCAGCAGAGGAAGACAGACCTCTGGAAACACCATATATTTT. The chain is built from TRBV15 and TRBJ1-3; D may be TRBD1 (5 bases). This CDR3 has 16 amino acids. Trimming stripped 1 base from V and 0 bases from J, with 10 bases between. Germline loops: CDR1 LNHNV, CDR2 YYDKDF (reference sequence). Based on the CDR3 plus reference TRBV15 and TRBJ1-3, the full variable domain is DAMVIQNPRYQVTQFGKPVTLSCSQTLNHNVMYWYQQKSSQAPKLLFHYYDKDFNNEADTPDNFQSRRPNTSFCFLDIRSPGLGDTAMYLCATSRGRQTSGNTIYFGEGSWLTVV.

The chain combines TRBV7-8 with TRBJ1-6; D is unclear. V was trimmed by 3 bases and J by 9 bases, leaving 15 bases between them. CDR3 size: 15 residues. Germline V gene lookup returns CDR1 SGHVS and CDR2 FQNEAQ. The CDR3: CASSFPSIGVSPLHF. The CDR3 DNA is TGTGCCAGCAGCTTTCCCTCAATCGGGGTTTCACCCCTCCACTTT.

The rearrangement uses TRBV27 and TRBJ2-1; no definite D call. V shed 5 bases and J shed 5 bases, with 10 bases lying between them. The CDR3 has 13 residues. CDR1 and CDR2 (germline): MNHEY, SMNVEV (reference sequence). The CDR3 loop is CASSDSLNNEQFF. CDR3 nucleotide sequence: TGTGCCAGCAGTGATTCTCTAAACAATGAGCAGTTCTTC.

In regard to this clone: The sample contains more than one DNA sequence encoding this CDR3. J is TRBJ2-3 and V is TRBV5-1, with TRBD2 matching 8 bases. The germline V gene has CDR1 SGHRS and CDR2 YFSETQ. V gave up 0 bases and J gave up 0 bases; unmatched junction bases: 9. The CDR3 sequence is 18 residues long. The CDR3, as DNA: TGCGCCAGCAGCTTGGGGGTTACTAGCGGAACTAGCACAGATACGCAGTATTTT. Its protein is CASSLGVTSGTSTDTQYF. Based on the CDR3 plus reference TRBV5-1 and TRBJ2-3, the full variable domain is KAGVTQTPRYLIKTRGQQVTLSCSPISGHRSVSWYQQTPGQGLQFLFEYFSETQRNKGNFPGRFSGRQFSNSRSEMNVSTLELGDSALYLCASSLGVTSGTSTDTQYFGPGTRLTVL.

V and J are TRBV27 and TRBJ2-2, with D tentatively TRBD1 (6 bases). CDR3 length: 15 residues. The V end was cut by 2 bases, the J end by 4 bases, with 11 bases between. Per germline, CDR1 MNHEY and CDR2 SMNVEV (reference sequence). This chain's CDR3 is CASSLVGAGTGELFF. The CDR3 nucleotides read TGTGCCAGCAGTTTAGTGGGGGCGGGCACCGGGGAGCTGTTTTTT.

The V gene is TRBV5-1, the J gene TRBJ2-3, with TRBD2 matching 8 bases. The CDR3 sequence is 16 residues long. Germline V gives CDR1 SGHRS, CDR2 YFSETQ. After removal of 1 base from V and 3 bases from J, the junction contained 7 bases not matched to a gene. The CDR3 spells CASSLLASGSTDTQYF. The CDR3 DNA is TGCGCCAGCAGCTTGCTCGCTAGCGGGTCTACAGATACGCAGTATTTT.

V gene TRBV7-2 combines with J gene TRBJ2-7, with 7 nucleotides matching TRBD2. Germline V gene sequence: CDR1 SGHTA, CDR2 FQGNSA. V lost 2 bases and J lost 0; bases outside the gene matches: 7. This CDR3 is 16 amino acids long. CDR3 DNA sequence: TGTGCCAGCAGCTTATCTAGGTCTAGCGGCTCCTACGAGCAGTACTTC. Amino acid sequence: CASSLSRSSGSYEQYF.

The chain has TRBV5-1 and TRBJ2-3; 12 bases are shared with TRBD2. Germline values: CDR1 SGHRS, CDR2 YFSETQ. With V trimmed by 3 bases and J by 1 base, 3 bases remained unmatched. The CDR3 extends over 16 amino acids. This CDR3 reads CASSSGLAGRTDTQYF. For the CDR3, the DNA is TGCGCCAGCAGCTCCGGACTAGCGGGGCGCACAGATACGCAGTATTTT.

CDR3: CASKGQGGGTEAFF. The CDR3 nucleotides read TGTGCCAGCAAGGGACAGGGGGGAGGGACTGAAGCTTTCTTT. The rearrangement joins TRBV6-5 to TRBJ1-1; TRBD1 matches 11 bases. Germline trimming cut 7 bases from V and 5 bases from J; bases unmatched to any gene: 6. CDR1 and CDR2 from the germline V gene are MNHEY and SVGAGI. This CDR3 has 14 residues.

The gene calls are TRBV28 and TRBJ1-6, with TRBD1 matching 10 bases. The germline V gene has CDR1 MDHEN and CDR2 SYDVKM. Unmatched junction bases numbered 11, after V lost 8 bases and J lost 10 bases. The CDR3 is 15 amino acids. This chain's CDR3 is CASYEWGTGDSPLHF. The CDR3 DNA sequence: TGTGCCAGCTACGAGTGGGGGACAGGGGACTCACCCCTCCACTTT.

The chain is built from TRBV2 and TRBJ1-4, with TRBD1 matching 10 bases. Trimming at V came to 4 bases and at J to 7 bases, leaving 6 bases not matched to a gene. In germline, CDR1 is SNHLY, CDR2 FYNNEI. CDR3 size: 15 residues. This CDR3 is CASSGDRGRGEKLFF. The CDR3, as DNA: TGTGCCAGCAGTGGGGACAGGGGTAGAGGTGAAAAACTGTTTTTT.

The chain combines TRBV18 with TRBJ1-2; D perhaps matches TRBD1 (5 bases). Per germline, CDR1 KGHSH and CDR2 LQKENI. This CDR3 region has 15 residues. Trimming pared 2 bases from V and 7 bases from J, leaving 17 bases between. The CDR3 DNA is TGTGCCAGCTCACCAAAAGCGGGGCGGAATGTTGGCTACACCTTC. Its translation is CASSPKAGRNVGYTF. The entire variable domain, with the rest obtained from reference TRBV18 and TRBJ1-2, is as follows: NAGVMQNPRHLVRRRGQEARLRCSPMKGHSHVYWYRQLPEEGLKFMVYLQKENIIDESGMPKERFSAEFPKEGPSILRIQQVVRGDSAAYFCASSPKAGRNVGYTFGSGTRLTVV.